Listed below are T cell receptor beta chains from one sample, sequenced in a study of blood T cell repertoires in COVID-19. Data came from immunoSEQ multiplex PCR; TCRdb stores just in-frame clones and leaves some out. The sample carries some 140,000 clones, roughly 80% recorded once. The sequenced material came from peripheral blood. The receptors come from a man in his 60s who had recovered from COVID-19. The CDR3 runs from the conserved cysteine through the conserved F or W. D genes are given only for firm matches. Clone size is given for some rows only: seen once, a few or many times, or a class if the clone is expanded.

D gene: .
clone size: .
J gene: TRBJ1-3
V gene: TRBV5-4
CDR3 DNA: TGTGCCAGCAGCCTCGGGGCGGGGGCCCGCTCTGGAAACACCATATATTTT
CDR3 protein: CASSLGAGARSGNTIYF

D gene: .
clone size: .
J gene: TRBJ1-1
V gene: TRBV21-1
CDR3 DNA: TGTGCCAGCAACACCAGGAACACTGAAGCTTTCTTT
CDR3 protein: CASNTRNTEAFF

D gene: .
clone size: .
J gene: TRBJ2-6
V gene: TRBV19
CDR3 DNA: TGTGCCAGTAGTATACAGTTTCCCGGGGCCAACGTCCTGACTTTC
CDR3 protein: CASSIQFPGANVLTF

D gene: TRBD2
clone size: .
J gene: TRBJ2-1
V gene: TRBV6-5
CDR3 DNA: TGTGCCAGCAGACTCACTAGCGGCCAATACAATGAGCAGTTCTTC
CDR3 protein: CASRLTSGQYNEQFF

D gene: TRBD1
clone size: once
J gene: TRBJ2-5
V gene: TRBV2
CDR3 DNA: TGTGCCAGCAGCCGTGCGATGTCGACAGGGGGGAATCAAGAGACCCAGTACTTC
CDR3 protein: CASSRAMSTGGNQETQYF

D gene: TRBD1
clone size: .
J gene: TRBJ2-7
V gene: TRBV18
CDR3 DNA: TGTGCCAGCTCGACAGGGTACGAGCAGTACTTC
CDR3 protein: CASSTGYEQYF

D gene: .
clone size: medium-sized
J gene: TRBJ2-3
V gene: TRBV11-2
CDR3 DNA: TGTGCCAGCAGCTTAGTAACTGGGCCAGATACGCAGTATTTT
CDR3 protein: CASSLVTGPDTQYF

D gene: TRBD2
clone size: .
J gene: TRBJ2-2
V gene: TRBV4-1
CDR3 DNA: TGCGCCAGCAGCCAAGCCCCGGGACTAGTTGACCTAAGCAATTCCGGGGAGCTGTTTTTT
CDR3 protein: CASSQAPGLVDLSNSGELFF

D gene: .
clone size: once
J gene: TRBJ2-1
V gene: TRBV2
CDR3 DNA: TGTGCCAGCAGTGAATCTAAGGGGAATGAGCAGTTCTTC
CDR3 protein: CASSESKGNEQFF

D gene: TRBD2
clone size: .
J gene: TRBJ2-1
V gene: TRBV7-2
CDR3 DNA: TGTGCCAGCAGCTTAGGACTAGCCGCTGAGCAGTTCTTC
CDR3 protein: CASSLGLAAEQFF

D gene: TRBD2
clone size: .
J gene: TRBJ2-1
V gene: TRBV4-3
CDR3 DNA: TGCGCCAGCAGCCAAGTTAGCGGGAGTTTTCAGTTCTTC
CDR3 protein: CASSQVSGSFQFF